These 24 T cell receptor beta chains share one sample of origin, sequenced in a study of OX40 agonist ivuxolimab in advanced cancers. The table came from immunoSEQ multiplex PCR; TCRdb's copy has only in-frame clones and leaves some out. Of tens of thousands of clones listed, around 90% are singletons. The sample in question was CD4+ or CD8+ T cells sorted from blood, obtained in a trial of the OX40 agonist ivuxolimab. Every receptor here comes from an adult with an advanced solid tumor such as melanoma, head and neck, liver or kidney cancer.

The rearrangement joins TRBV2 to TRBJ1-4; 7 bases match TRBD1. The CDR3 sequence is 14 residues long. The J segment lost 5 bases and the V segment lost 5 bases, leaving 5 bases of the junction unmatched. The germline V gene has CDR1 SNHLY and CDR2 FYNNEI. The CDR3 sequence is CASSRQGGNEKLFF. In DNA form, the CDR3 reads TGTGCCAGCAGTCGACAGGGAGGGAATGAAAAACTGTTTTTT.

The chain combines TRBV10-1 with TRBJ2-3; D uncertain. The CDR3 runs to 16 residues. The V gene's germline CDR1 is WNHNN and CDR2 SYGVQD (reference sequence). Trimming cost V 1 base and J 0 bases, with 11 bases left between them. As DNA, the CDR3 is TGCGCCAGCAGTGAGTATTGCCCGAGTAGCACAGATACGCAGTATTTT. Its protein is CASSEYCPSSTDTQYF.

The chain uses TRBV5-4 and TRBJ2-5; the D call may be TRBD1 or TRBD2 (6 bases each). Trimming took off 4 bases at V and 4 bases at J, with 14 bases between the two ends. CDR3 length: 14 amino acids. CDR1 is SGHNT and CDR2 is YYREEE in the germline V gene (reference sequence). CDR3 DNA: TGTGCCAGCAGCCTCTTCGGGGGCTCAGAGACCCAGTACTTC. It codes for CASSLFGGSETQYF.

This chain uses TRBV28 with TRBJ1-5; D is unresolved. The V gene's germline CDR1 is MDHEN and CDR2 SYDVKM. The V gene lost 5 bases and the J gene lost 5 bases, with 10 bases spanning the gap. The length of the CDR3 is 13 residues. The CDR3 DNA reads TGTGCCAGCAGTCCAAACACATATCAGCCCCAGCATTTT. Translation gives CASSPNTYQPQHF.

This clone was observed a handful of times. The V call is TRBV2, the J call TRBJ1-5; weak D call: TRBD1 (5 bases). The CDR3 covers 14 residues. The V end was cut by 3 bases, the J end by 4 bases, with 10 bases between. Germline V gene sequence: CDR1 SNHLY, CDR2 FYNNEI. CDR3 in DNA: TGTGCCAGCAGTGACGTCCAGGGAAATCAGCCCCAGCATTTT. Encoded protein: CASSDVQGNQPQHF.

The V gene is TRBV5-1, the J gene TRBJ2-2; 13 nucleotides line up with TRBD2. Germline V lookup: CDR1 SGHRS, CDR2 YFSETQ. The V segment lost 2 bases and the J segment 8 bases; nucleotides outside the gene matches: 9. The CDR3 spans 17 residues. CDR3 DNA: TGCGCCAGCAGCTTACATTTCGGGACTAGCGGGATAGGGGAGCTGTTTTTT. This codes for CASSLHFGTSGIGELFF.

This clone was counted once. J is TRBJ2-7 and V is TRBV19; TRBD2 agrees at 8 bases. J gave up 3 bases and V 4 bases, and 5 bases lay outside the gene matches. CDR3 length: 14 amino acids. Germline CDR1 is LNHDA and CDR2 is SQIVND (reference sequence). CDR3 protein: CASSNEREHYEQYF. The CDR3 DNA follows: TGTGCCAGTAGTAACGAGCGGGAGCACTACGAGCAGTACTTC.

The CDR3 loop is CASFAGNTEAFF. CDR3 DNA sequence: TGTGCCAGTTTTGCAGGGAACACTGAAGCTTTCTTT. This chain links TRBV6-6 with TRBJ1-1; no firm D call. CDR1 MNHNY and CDR2 SVGAGI come from the germline V gene (reference sequence). There are 12 residues in the CDR3. V gave up 9 bases and J gave up 1 base, with 9 bases separating them.

This chain uses TRBV28 with TRBJ2-5, with D unresolved. Matching the DNA end better, TRBJ2-7 makes the J call doubtful. This CDR3 region has 11 residues. CDR1 and CDR2 from the germline V gene are MDHEN and SYDVKM. This CDR3 is CASSLFAEQYF. In DNA, the CDR3 is TGTGCCAGCAGCCTGTTCGCCGAGCAGTACTTC.

The V call is TRBV7-2, the J call TRBJ2-7, with TRBD1 identical over 7 bases. Germline-derived CDR1 and CDR2 are SGHTA and FQGNSA. This CDR3 is 14 amino acids long. The V and J ends lost 2 bases and 6 bases, in that order; junction bases with no gene match: 7. The CDR3 sequence is CASSLLQGTGEQYF. In nucleotides, the CDR3 is TGTGCCAGCAGCTTATTACAGGGGACCGGCGAGCAGTACTTC.

This sequence joins TRBV7-2 and TRBJ2-3; 9 nucleotides align to TRBD2. Trimming cost V 2 bases and J 2 bases; bases outside gene matches: 5. The CDR3 covers 16 residues. Germline CDR1 and CDR2: SGHTA and FQGNSA. DNA for the CDR3: TGTGCCAGCAGCTTATCGGGGACTAGCTTCACAGATACGCAGTATTTT. Amino acids: CASSLSGTSFTDTQYF.

CDR3 DNA: TGTGCCAGCTCACTACAACAGGGGGCGAAAGCGGGAGGGCCCAACAATGAGCAGTTCTTC. Protein sequence: CASSLQQGAKAGGPNNEQFF. The chain links TRBV18 to TRBJ2-1; D is possibly TRBD2 (10 bases). Germline CDR1 is KGHSH and CDR2 is LQKENI. The ends were cut back, 4 bases at V and 5 bases at J, with 30 bases in the middle. This CDR3 has 20 residues.

The chain is built from TRBV7-2 and TRBJ2-5, with no clear D. The germline V gene has CDR1 SGHTA and CDR2 FQGNSA. Trimming removed 4 bases from V and 4 bases from J, with 16 bases in between. This CDR3 comprises 15 residues. CDR3 amino acids: CASSWGRARRETQYF. DNA of the CDR3: TGTGCCAGCAGCTGGGGTAGGGCCCGTCGAGAGACCCAGTACTTC.

J is TRBJ2-2 and V is TRBV4-3, with TRBD2 identical over 14 bases. CDR1 is LGHNA, CDR2 YSLEER, per germline. V gave up 4 bases and J gave up 1 base; unmatched junction bases: 2. The CDR3 extends over 17 amino acids. CDR3 residues: CASSPGTSGRNTGELFF. The CDR3, as DNA: TGCGCCAGCAGCCCGGGGACTAGCGGGAGGAACACCGGGGAGCTGTTTTTT.

V and J are TRBV27 and TRBJ2-7; 13 positions agree with TRBD2. Germline-derived CDR1 and CDR2 are MNHEY and SMNVEV (reference sequence). V shed 6 bases, J shed 2 bases, and the junction held 4 bases outside the gene matches. The CDR3 is 15 amino acids. The CDR3 loop reads CASRQGLAGAYEQYF. DNA of the CDR3: TGTGCCAGCAGGCAAGGACTAGCGGGAGCCTACGAGCAGTACTTC.

The chain's CDR3 is CASSLAFEVYEQYF. Here the CDR3 DNA reads TGCGCCAGCAGCTTGGCCTTTGAGGTCTACGAGCAGTACTTC. The chain carries TRBV5-1 and TRBJ2-7; D not resolved. Germline lookup yields CDR1 SGHRS and CDR2 YFSETQ. The CDR3 sequence is 14 residues long. V was pared by 0 bases and J by 3 bases, with 10 bases between.

The J gene is TRBJ1-1, the V gene TRBV6-5, with TRBD1 matching 7 bases. Germline CDR1 and CDR2: MNHEY and SVGAGI. The trim removed 6 bases at V and 4 bases at J, leaving 5 bases unmatched. This CDR3 spans 13 amino acids. As DNA, the CDR3 is TGTGCCAGCAGGCGACAGGGTGGCACTGAAGCTTTCTTT. This sequence encodes CASRRQGGTEAFF.

V and J are TRBV5-4 and TRBJ2-7; 11 nucleotides align to TRBD1. After removal of 0 bases from V and 4 bases from J, the junction contained 3 bases not matched to a gene. This CDR3 is built from 15 residues. Germline loops: CDR1 SGHNT, CDR2 YYREEE (reference sequence). The CDR3 loop is CASSLVGQGAYEQYF. In nucleotides, the CDR3 is TGTGCCAGCAGCTTGGTTGGACAGGGGGCTTACGAGCAGTACTTC.

V usage is TRBV11-2 and J usage is TRBJ2-4, with 7 bases lining up with TRBD1. Germline V gene sequence: CDR1 SGHAT, CDR2 FQNNGV. There are 14 residues in the CDR3. J was trimmed by 1 base and V by 3 bases; bases with no gene match: 0. Here the CDR3 reads CASSLTGAKNIQYF. The DNA for the CDR3 is TGTGCCAGCAGCTTGACAGGGGCCAAAAACATTCAGTACTTC.

The chain has TRBV9 and TRBJ1-5, with 7 bases identical to TRBD1. Per germline, CDR1 SGDLS and CDR2 YYNGEE. The J segment lost 6 bases and the V segment lost 2 bases, leaving 5 bases of the junction unmatched. The CDR3 has 14 amino acids. CDR3 protein: CASSVQGEFQPQHF. The CDR3 region has the DNA TGTGCCAGCAGCGTTCAGGGGGAATTTCAGCCCCAGCATTTT.

This sequence joins TRBV9 and TRBJ2-2, with 13 nucleotides matching TRBD2. This CDR3 is 16 amino acids long. Germline V lookup: CDR1 SGDLS, CDR2 YYNGEE. V was pared by 1 base and J by 5 bases, with 2 bases of the junction left unmatched. CDR3 amino acids: CASSVQTSGGTGELFF. The CDR3 region has the DNA TGTGCCAGCAGCGTACAGACTAGCGGGGGGACCGGGGAGCTGTTTTTT.

The chain joins TRBV27 to TRBJ2-7; the match to TRBD2 covers 7 bases. Germline V gene data show CDR1 as MNHEY and CDR2 as SMNVEV (reference sequence). The CDR3 runs 14 residues. V trimming: 5 bases; J trimming: 7 bases; junction bases outside the gene matches: 11. CDR3 nucleotide sequence: TGTGCCAGCAGTGTGACTAGCCACACTCGGGAGCAGTACTTC. Translating it yields CASSVTSHTREQYF.

V gene TRBV6-5 combines with J gene TRBJ2-1, with TRBD2 matching over 10 bases. Germline lookup yields CDR1 MNHEY and CDR2 SVGAGI. CDR3 length: 16 amino acids. Trimming cost V 0 bases and J 7 bases; bases outside gene matches: 6. CDR3 protein: CASSYSSSGSLNEQFF. For the CDR3, the DNA is TGTGCCAGCAGTTACTCGTCTAGCGGGAGTTTGAATGAGCAGTTCTTC.

The chain joins TRBV7-9 to TRBJ2-1; weak D call: TRBD1 (5 bases). The CDR3 runs 15 residues. V was trimmed by 1 base and J by 9 bases, leaving 16 bases between them. From germline, CDR1 is SEHNR and CDR2 FQNEAQ (reference sequence). The CDR3 protein is CASSLEIVQGGEQFF. The CDR3 nucleotides are TGTGCCAGCAGCTTAGAGATAGTGCAGGGTGGTGAGCAGTTCTTC.